This is a list of T cell receptor beta chains from one sample in a study of blood T cell repertoires in COVID-19. The repertoire was sequenced with immunoSEQ multiplex PCR; TCRdb's copy has only in-frame clones and lacks some. The profile shows about 400,000 clones, roughly 91% of them singletons. The specimen was peripheral blood. The receptors were gathered from a woman in her twenties or thirties with acute or convalescent COVID-19. Each CDR3 is given with its conserved first and last residue. D genes are given only for firm matches. Clone size is stated in some rows and not others, as once, few, many or a class when expanded.

TRBJ1-1	NA	NA	TRBV5-1	CASSDTLEAFF	TGCGCCAGCTCGGACACCTTGGAAGCTTTCTTT
TRBJ1-6	NA	NA	TRBV5-1	CASSFQGNSYNSPLHF	TGCGCCAGCAGCTTCCAGGGCAACTCCTATAATTCACCCCTCCACTTT
TRBJ1-3	TRBD1	NA	TRBV28	CASSPPGAGGLSGNTIYF	TGTGCCAGCAGTCCGCCCGGCGCAGGGGGCCTCTCTGGAAACACCATATATTTT
TRBJ2-3	TRBD2	NA	TRBV4-1	CASSQDTSGETDTQYF	TGCGCCAGCAGCCAAGATACTAGCGGGGAAACAGATACGCAGTATTTT
TRBJ2-1	NA	few	TRBV4-1	CASSQPQGREQFF	TGCGCCAGCAGCCAGCCCCAGGGTCGCGAGCAGTTCTTC
TRBJ1-6	NA	NA	TRBV28	CASSFGDRNNSPLHF	TGTGCCAGCAGTTTTGGCGACAGAAATAATTCACCCCTCCACTTT
TRBJ2-5	TRBD1	NA	TRBV6-5	CATRDRGQETQYF	TGTGCCACCCGGGACAGGGGGCAAGAGACCCAGTACTTC
TRBJ2-5	NA	once	TRBV4-1	CASSQPGEETQYF	TGCGCCAGCAGCCAACCTGGAGAAGAGACCCAGTACTTC
TRBJ2-3	TRBD1	NA	TRBV5-6	CASSPGTGFTDTQYF	TGTGCCAGCAGCCCCGGGACAGGGTTCACAGATACGCAGTATTTT
TRBJ1-4	TRBD1	NA	TRBV9	CASSVTPGGTGVFNGEKLFF	TGTGCCAGCAGCGTAACCCCTGGGGGGACAGGGGTTTTCAACGGCGAAAAACTGTTTTTT
TRBJ2-5	TRBD2	NA	TRBV11-2	CASSPSSGVQETQYF	TGTGCCAGCAGCCCCTCTAGCGGGGTCCAAGAGACCCAGTACTTC
TRBJ2-7	NA	NA	TRBV21-1	CASSKGLKSYEQYF	TGTGCCAGCAGCAAGGGGCTCAAATCCTACGAGCAGTACTTC
TRBJ2-3	TRBD2	once	TRBV9	CASSGGLAGGPDTQYF	TGTGCCAGCAGCGGGGGACTAGCGGGGGGCCCTGATACGCAGTATTTT
TRBJ1-5	NA	NA	TRBV20-1	CSASDAGINQPQHF	TGCAGTGCTAGTGATGCAGGGATCAATCAGCCCCAGCATTTT
TRBJ1-1	NA	NA	TRBV4-1	CASSQDRGNTEAFF	TGCGCCAGCAGCCAAGATAGAGGAAACACTGAAGCTTTCTTT
TRBJ2-5	TRBD1	NA	TRBV28	CASSPRRTGTKRTQYF	TGTGCCAGCAGCCCGCGTAGGACAGGAACTAAGCGGACCCAGTACTTC
TRBJ2-2	NA	NA	TRBV2	CASSREGTGELFF	TGTGCCAGCAGTCGAGAGGGCACCGGGGAGCTGTTTTTT
TRBJ2-5	NA	NA	TRBV6-6	CASSLNRGGFGSETQYF	TGTGCCAGCAGTCTCAACAGGGGGGGCTTCGGGTCGGAGACCCAGTACTTC
TRBJ2-7	TRBD2	NA	TRBV7-2	CASSLRTSGGRSYF	TGTGCCAGCAGCTTAAGGACTAGCGGGGGGAGGTCATACTTC
TRBJ2-5	TRBD2	NA	TRBV7-3	CASSLKTSGGETQYF	TGTGCCAGCAGCTTAAAGACTAGCGGGGGAGAGACCCAGTACTTC
TRBJ2-7	NA	NA	TRBV6-5	CASSYSSSGVYEQYF	TGTGCCAGCAGTTACTCGAGTTCAGGGGTTTACGAGCAGTACTTC
TRBJ1-2	NA	once	TRBV11-2	CASSLQGSYGYTF	TGTGCCAGCAGCTTACAGGGATCCTACGGCTACACCTTC
TRBJ2-7	TRBD1	NA	TRBV4-1	CASSQGFGQGYEQYF	TGCGCCAGCAGCCAAGGTTTTGGACAGGGCTACGAGCAGTACTTC
TRBJ2-5	NA	NA	TRBV16	CASSQFSAEETQYF	TGTGCCAGCAGCCAATTCTCAGCGGAAGAGACCCAGTACTTC
TRBJ1-2	NA	NA	TRBV3-1/TRBV3-2	CASSQAAGRGYGYTF	TGTGCCAGCAGCCAAGCGGCCGGCAGGGGCTATGGCTACACCTTC
TRBJ1-1	NA	once	TRBV10-3	CAIRQGMNTEAFF	TGTGCCATCAGGCAGGGGATGAACACTGAAGCTTTCTTT
TRBJ2-1	TRBD2	NA	TRBV3-1/TRBV3-2	CASSLFSGGPRDEQFF	TGTGCCAGCAGCCTTTTTAGCGGGGGACCCCGGGATGAGCAGTTCTTC
TRBJ1-1	NA	NA	TRBV21-1	CPTGGHTEAFF	TGTCCGACTGGAGGGCACACTGAAGCTTTCTTT
TRBJ2-1	NA	NA	TRBV5-1	CASSPIPPDSFNEQFF	TGCGCCAGCAGCCCGATACCACCGGACAGCTTCAATGAGCAGTTCTTC
TRBJ1-4	NA	NA	TRBV19	CASSIPSAVDNEKLFF	TGTGCCAGTAGTATCCCGTCGGCGGTAGACAATGAAAAACTGTTTTTT
TRBJ2-1	TRBD2	NA	TRBV5-6	CASSLGLAGLDEQFF	TGTGCCAGCAGCTTGGGGCTAGCGGGGTTGGATGAGCAGTTCTTC
TRBJ1-6	TRBD1	NA	TRBV27	CASSFAGQGSSPLHF	TGTGCCAGCAGTTTCGCCGGACAGGGGAGTTCACCCCTCCACTTT
TRBJ1-2	TRBD1	NA	TRBV19	CASSLGTGRNYGYTF	TGTGCCAGTAGTCTCGGGACAGGCCGAAACTATGGCTACACCTTC